Reported below is one T cell receptor (beta chain). It has no known antigen specificity. No base-level quality is on record; no much larger clone is a single base apart. This sample was included in a study of blood T cell repertoires in COVID-19 (dated by TCRdb to 2020 to 2021). As for the study more broadly: Samples covering the acute and convalescent phases of COVID-19 were provided by collaborators in the United States, Italy and Spain. Sample metadata almost always included a de-identified subject ID, COVID-19 status, age in years and sex. Samples were obtained from the ongoing ImmuneRACE study (first 160 participants) and from approximately 1,200 subjects provided by 6 global collaborators. The repertoires were made available in a free public database intended to serve as a resource for research on the immune response to SARS-CoV-2. Where HLA class I and class II types were available, the types were taken from metadata supplied by the sample provider, not from assay-based typing. Deeply sampled blood TCRbeta repertoires from subjects exposed to, actively infected with, or recovered from COVID-19 were included in the dataset. The material from the prospective study consisted of cDNA or gDNA derived from T cells, B-cell-depleted T cells, or PBMCs. Broader findings and caveats from the paper: Clinical and demographic metadata were provided uncurated, with the amount varying by source and participant.

TCRbeta CDR3 regions were amplified from genomic DNA using the immunoSEQ Assay, a bias-controlled multiplex PCR. On the authors' methods: The number of nucleated cells in each sample was estimated from the amplification of reference gene primers within the assay. Sequence reads were collapsed and filtered to measure the absolute abundance of every unique TCRbeta CDR3 rearrangement. For each sample, productive Simpson clonality was calculated as the square root of Simpson's diversity index across productive rearrangements. TCRdb took this table from immuneACCESS and kept in-frame rearrangements with V and J called. Such tables lack part of the clones; where checked against another copy, unresolved V genes explain under half of the gap, and the rest is unexplained. The D gene and trimming were derived from the DNA, and the V and J assignments and clone size from that table. The sample table holds roughly 250,000 clones, of which 88% were seen once. The ten largest account for less than 3% of the sample.

The CDR3, cysteine through phenylalanine, is 15 amino acids long. This entry keeps only the CDR3 DNA: 45 bases, framed from base 1. CDR1 and CDR2 (MGHRA, YSYEKL) derive from the germline V gene. V and J lose 7 bases and 0 bases, and a span of 14 bases separates them. Participants in the prospective study were enrolled through a virtual design, were aged roughly 18 to 95 years, and lived in under 25 United States geographic areas. In the prospective study, cohorts were assigned on the basis of participant-reported clinical history obtained from a screening survey and a study questionnaire. ImmuneRACE Cohort 3 recovered participants were defined by two consecutive negative NP/OP PCR tests, healthcare professional clearance, or symptom resolution. Mobile phlebotomists in the prospective study collected whole blood, serum and a nasopharyngeal or oropharyngeal swab from every participant. Additional blood draws and questionnaires over a roughly two-month period could optionally be provided by prospective study participants. Blood samples from the prospective study were shipped frozen or at room temperature prior to DNA extraction.

The TCR originated in a woman in her forties or fifties who had recovered from COVID-19. The specimen sequenced was PBMCs or T cells enriched from blood (not recorded which). In this chain, TRBV4-1 is recombined with TRBJ2-3; a confident D gene designation cannot be given. The DNA is TGCGCCAGCAACCTACAGATGTCTAGCACAGATACGCAGTATTTT. This gives the protein CASNLQMSSTDTQYF.